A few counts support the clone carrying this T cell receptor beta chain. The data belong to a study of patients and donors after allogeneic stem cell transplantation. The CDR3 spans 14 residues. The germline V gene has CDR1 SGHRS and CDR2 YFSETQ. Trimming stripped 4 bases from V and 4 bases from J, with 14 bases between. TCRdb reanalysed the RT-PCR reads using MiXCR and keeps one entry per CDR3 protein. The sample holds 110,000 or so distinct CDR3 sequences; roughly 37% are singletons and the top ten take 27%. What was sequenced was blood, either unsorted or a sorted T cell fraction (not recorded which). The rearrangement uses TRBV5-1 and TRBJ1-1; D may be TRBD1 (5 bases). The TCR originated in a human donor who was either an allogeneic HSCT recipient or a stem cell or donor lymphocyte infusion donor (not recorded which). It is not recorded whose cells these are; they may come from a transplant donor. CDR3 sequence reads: CASSPQGLATEAFF. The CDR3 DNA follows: TGCGCCAGCAGCCCCCAGGGACTGGCCACTGAAGCTTTCTTT.